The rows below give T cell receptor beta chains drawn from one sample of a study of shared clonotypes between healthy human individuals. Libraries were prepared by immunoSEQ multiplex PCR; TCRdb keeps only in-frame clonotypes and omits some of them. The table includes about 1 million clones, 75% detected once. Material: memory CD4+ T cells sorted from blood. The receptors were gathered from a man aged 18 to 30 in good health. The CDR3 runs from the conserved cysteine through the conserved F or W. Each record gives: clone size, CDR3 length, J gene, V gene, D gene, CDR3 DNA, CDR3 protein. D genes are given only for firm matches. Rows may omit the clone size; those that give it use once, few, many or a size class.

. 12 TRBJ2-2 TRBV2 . TGTGCCAGCAGAATAAGAGGGGAGGAGCTGTTTTTT CASRIRGEELFF
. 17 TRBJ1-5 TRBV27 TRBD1 TGTGCCAGCAGTTTATCAGCCGGACAGGGAAGTTCCCAGCCCCAGCATTTT CASSLSAGQGSSQPQHF
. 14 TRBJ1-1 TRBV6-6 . TGTGCCAGCGGGCCCCAGGAGACGAACACTGAAGCTTTCTTT CASGPQETNTEAFF
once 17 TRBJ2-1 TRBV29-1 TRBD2 TGCAGCGTAGGGAGACGAGCGGGACTGACTTCCTCCAATGAGCAGTTCTTC CSVGRRAGLTSSNEQFF
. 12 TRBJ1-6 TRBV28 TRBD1 TGTGCCAGCGGGACAGTTAATTCACCCCTCCACTTT CASGTVNSPLHF
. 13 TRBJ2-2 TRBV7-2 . TGTGCCAGCAGCCCCCCCCGGTGGGGGGAGCTGTTTTTT CASSPPRWGELFF
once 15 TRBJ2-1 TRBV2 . TGTGCCAGCAGTGTGGGTCAGGGGATCTTCAATGAGCAGTTCTTC CASSVGQGIFNEQFF
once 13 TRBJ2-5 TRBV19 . TGTGCCTCAAACACCGCGACTGGCCAGACCCAGTACTTC CASNTATGQTQYF
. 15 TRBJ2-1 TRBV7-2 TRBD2 TGTGCCAGCAGGCTAGCGGGAGGGCCCTACAATGAGCAGTTCTTC CASRLAGGPYNEQFF
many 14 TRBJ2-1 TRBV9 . TGTGCCAGCAACTTCGGCGTCTCCTACAATGAGCAGTTCTTC CASNFGVSYNEQFF
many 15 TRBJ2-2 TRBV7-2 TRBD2 TGTGCCAGCAGCTCGGGACTAGCGGGGACCGGGGAGCTGTTTTTT CASSSGLAGTGELFF
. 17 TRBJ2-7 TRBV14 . TGTGCCAGCAGCCGATTATCACACAGGGTCGACTCCTACGAGCAGTACTTC CASSRLSHRVDSYEQYF
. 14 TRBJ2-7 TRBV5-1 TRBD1 TGCGCCAGCAGCTCGACAGGGGGCGGAGGGGAGCAGTACTTC CASSSTGGGGEQYF
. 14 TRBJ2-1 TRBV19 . TGTGCCAGCAGACAGGGCGGGAGTATCAATGAGCAGTTCTTC CASRQGGSINEQFF
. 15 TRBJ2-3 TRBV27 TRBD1 TGTGCCAGCAGGCGGACAGGTACGGGACGAGATACGCAGTATTTT CASRRTGTGRDTQYF
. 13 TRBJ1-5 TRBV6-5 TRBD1 TGTGCCAGCAGTTACTCGACAGGGCAGCCCCAGCATTTT CASSYSTGQPQHF
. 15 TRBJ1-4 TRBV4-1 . TGCGCCAGCAGCCAAGCGGCCTTTGGGGGTGAAAAACTGTTTTTT CASSQAAFGGEKLFF
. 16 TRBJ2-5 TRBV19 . TGTGCCAGTAGTTCCAATTTCGCGGCAGGGCGAGAGACCCAGTACTTC CASSSNFAAGRETQYF
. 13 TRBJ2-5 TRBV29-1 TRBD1 TGCAGCGTTAAAGGGGGCCACCAAGAGACCCAGTACTTC CSVKGGHQETQYF
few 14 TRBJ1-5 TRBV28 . TGTGCCAGCAGTTTGTTGACTAGCAATCAGCCCCAGCATTTT CASSLLTSNQPQHF
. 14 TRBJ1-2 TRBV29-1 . TGCAGCGTTGAAAAGGGTGGGTTTGGCTATGGCTACACCTTC CSVEKGGFGYGYTF
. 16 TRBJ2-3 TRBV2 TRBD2 TGTGCCAGCAGTAGACTAGCGGGGGGGCCAACAGATACGCAGTATTTT CASSRLAGGPTDTQYF
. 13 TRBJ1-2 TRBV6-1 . TGTGCCAGCTCGACGAGAGGGGGGAGGGGCTACACCTTC CASSTRGGRGYTF
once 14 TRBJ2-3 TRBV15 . TGTGCCACCAGCGAAACCGACTCCGCGGATACGCAGTATTTT CATSETDSADTQYF
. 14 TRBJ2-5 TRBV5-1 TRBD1 TGCGCCAGCAGCGGGGGACAGGCGTACGAGACCCAGTACTTC CASSGGQAYETQYF
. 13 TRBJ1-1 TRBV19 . TGTGCCAGTAGCCCACAGGGAGTACTTGAAGCTTTCTTT CASSPQGVLEAFF
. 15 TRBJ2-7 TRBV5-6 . TGTGCCAGCAGCTTCACAGGGGGGGCCTCCTACGAGCAGTACTTC CASSFTGGASYEQYF
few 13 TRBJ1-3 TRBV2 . TGTGCCAGCAGTCAGCTTTACGGAAACACCATATATTTT CASSQLYGNTIYF
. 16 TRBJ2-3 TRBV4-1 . TGCGCCAGCAGCCAAGATCCCCAACGAGACACAGATACGCAGTATTTT CASSQDPQRDTDTQYF
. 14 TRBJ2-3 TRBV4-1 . TGCGCCAGCAGCCAAGACGAGCTTTCTTATACGCAGTATTTT CASSQDELSYTQYF
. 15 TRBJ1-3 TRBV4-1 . TGCGCCAGCAGCCAAGAGGGGACGAGAGGAAACACCATATATTTT CASSQEGTRGNTIYF
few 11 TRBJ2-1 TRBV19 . TGTGCCAGTCAGGGGCGGGATGAGCAGTTCTTC CASQGRDEQFF
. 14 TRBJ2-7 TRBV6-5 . TGTGCCAGCAGACCTGCTGGACAGATGTCGGAGCAGTACTTC CASRPAGQMSEQYF
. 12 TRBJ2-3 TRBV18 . TGTGCCAGCTCACCAGGAGGGGATACGCAGTATTTT CASSPGGDTQYF